The source of this TCR beta chain is a study of blood T cell repertoires in COVID-19. Study information: Researchers got acute and convalescent COVID-19 samples from the United States, Italy and Spain. Sample material is recorded as cDNA or gDNA derived from T cells, B-cell-depleted T cells, or PBMCs.

Trimming cost V 5 bases and J 3 bases, with 17 bases left between them. Germline CDR1 LNHDA, CDR2 SQIVND (reference sequence). The CDR3 has 16 residues. As handled by the study authors: Reference gene primers were amplified, and this amplification served to estimate nucleated cell counts. Sequencing used immunoSEQ multiplex PCR; TCRdb keeps in-frame clones, though not all of them. The V and J calls and clone size were taken over from that table, and D and trimming were inferred from the DNA. Found here are about 190,000 clones, less than 80% of them singletons; the top ten hold 12%. This chain uses TRBV19 with TRBJ1-5; possibly TRBD1 for D (5 bases). The sequencing input was peripheral blood. This TCR came from a woman between 45 and 60 years old with acute or convalescent COVID-19. CDR3 amino acids: CASSALARTLNQPQHF. DNA for the CDR3: TGTGCCAGTAGTGCCTTGGCGAGGACACTCAATCAGCCCCAGCATTTT.